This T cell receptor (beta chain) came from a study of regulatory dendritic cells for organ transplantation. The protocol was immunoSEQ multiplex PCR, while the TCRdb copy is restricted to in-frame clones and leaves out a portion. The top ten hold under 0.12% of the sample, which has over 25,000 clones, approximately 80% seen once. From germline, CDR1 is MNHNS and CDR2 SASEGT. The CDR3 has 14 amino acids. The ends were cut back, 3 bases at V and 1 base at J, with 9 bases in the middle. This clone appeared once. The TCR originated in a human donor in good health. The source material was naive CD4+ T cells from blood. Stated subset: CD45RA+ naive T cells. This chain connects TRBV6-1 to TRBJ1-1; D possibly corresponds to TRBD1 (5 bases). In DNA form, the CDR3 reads TGTGCCAGCAGTGATAGGACACGGAACACTGAAGCTTTCTTT. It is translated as CASSDRTRNTEAFF.